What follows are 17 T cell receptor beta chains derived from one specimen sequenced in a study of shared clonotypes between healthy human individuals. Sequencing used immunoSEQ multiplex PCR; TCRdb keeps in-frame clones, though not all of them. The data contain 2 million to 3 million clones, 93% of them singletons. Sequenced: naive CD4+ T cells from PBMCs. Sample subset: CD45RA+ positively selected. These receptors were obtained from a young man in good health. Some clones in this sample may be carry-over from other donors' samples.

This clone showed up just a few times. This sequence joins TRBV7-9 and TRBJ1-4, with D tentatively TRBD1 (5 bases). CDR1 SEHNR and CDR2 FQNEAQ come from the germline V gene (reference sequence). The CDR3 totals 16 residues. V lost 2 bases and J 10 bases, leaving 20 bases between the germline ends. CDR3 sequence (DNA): TGTGCCAGCAGCTTAAGCACAGGTCGGAATTTCGGAAAACTGTTTTTT. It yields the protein CASSLSTGRNFGKLFF.

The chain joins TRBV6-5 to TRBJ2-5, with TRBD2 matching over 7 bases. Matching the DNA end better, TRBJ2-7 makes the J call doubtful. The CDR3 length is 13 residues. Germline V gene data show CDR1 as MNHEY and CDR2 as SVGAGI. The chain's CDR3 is CASSYRGGAEQYF. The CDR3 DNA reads TGTGCCAGCAGTTACAGGGGAGGGGCCGAGCAGTACTTC.

The CDR3 region is CASSPLQGAEGYTF. CDR3 bases: TGTGCCAGCTCACCACTACAGGGGGCAGAAGGCTACACCTTC. The V and J genes are TRBV18 and TRBJ1-2; 9 bases fit TRBD1. Germline V gene data show CDR1 as KGHSH and CDR2 as LQKENI. The CDR3 consists of 14 residues. The V and J ends lost 1 base and 8 bases, in that order; junction bases with no gene match: 5.

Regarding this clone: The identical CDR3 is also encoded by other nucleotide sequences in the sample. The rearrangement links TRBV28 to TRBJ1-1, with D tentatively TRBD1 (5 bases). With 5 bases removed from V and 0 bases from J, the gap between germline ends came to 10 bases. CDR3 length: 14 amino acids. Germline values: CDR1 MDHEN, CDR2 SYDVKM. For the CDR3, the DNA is TGTGCCAGCAGTGCCGGGACTTTGAACACTGAAGCTTTCTTT. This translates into CASSAGTLNTEAFF.

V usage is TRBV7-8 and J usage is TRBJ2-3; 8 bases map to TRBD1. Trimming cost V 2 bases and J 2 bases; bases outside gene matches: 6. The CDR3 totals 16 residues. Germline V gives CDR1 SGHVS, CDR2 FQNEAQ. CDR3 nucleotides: TGTGCCAGCAGCTTACCCAGGGGGCACGACACAGATACGCAGTATTTT. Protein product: CASSLPRGHDTDTQYF.

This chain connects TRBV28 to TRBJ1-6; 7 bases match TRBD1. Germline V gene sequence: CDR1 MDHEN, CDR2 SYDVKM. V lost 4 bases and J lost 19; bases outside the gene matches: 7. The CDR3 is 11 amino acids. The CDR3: CASSSTTGPHF. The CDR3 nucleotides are TGTGCCAGCAGTTCTACGACAGGGCCACACTTT.

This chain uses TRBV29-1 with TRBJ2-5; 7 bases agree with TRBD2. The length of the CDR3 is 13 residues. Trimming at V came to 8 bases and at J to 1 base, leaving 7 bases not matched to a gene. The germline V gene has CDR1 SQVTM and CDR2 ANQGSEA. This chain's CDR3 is CSTLAGSQETQYF. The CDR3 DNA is TGCAGCACCTTAGCGGGCAGCCAAGAGACCCAGTACTTC.

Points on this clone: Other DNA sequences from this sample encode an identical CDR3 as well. CDR3 sequence: CASSPSGPSTDTQYF. In DNA form, the CDR3 reads TGCGCCAGCAGCCCTAGCGGGCCCAGCACAGATACGCAGTATTTT. The chain joins TRBV5-1 to TRBJ2-3, with 8 bases identical to TRBD2. V lost 4 bases and J lost 0; bases outside the gene matches: 4. Per the germline V gene, CDR1 is SGHRS and CDR2 is YFSETQ. The CDR3 covers 15 residues.

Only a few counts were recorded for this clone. CDR3 sequence: CASRDRTGRSGELFF. The CDR3 nucleotides are TGTGCCAGCAGGGACAGGACAGGGAGGTCCGGGGAGCTGTTTTTT. The gene calls are TRBV2 and TRBJ2-2; 8 bases fit TRBD1. The V gene's germline CDR1 is SNHLY and CDR2 FYNNEI. CDR3 length: 15 residues. Trimming at V came to 6 bases and at J to 6 bases, leaving 9 bases not matched to a gene.

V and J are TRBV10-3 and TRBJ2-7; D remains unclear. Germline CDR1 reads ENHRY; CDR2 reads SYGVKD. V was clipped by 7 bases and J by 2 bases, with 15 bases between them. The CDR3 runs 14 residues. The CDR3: CAIKVGPATYEQYF. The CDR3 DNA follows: TGTGCCATCAAGGTCGGCCCCGCGACCTACGAGCAGTACTTC.

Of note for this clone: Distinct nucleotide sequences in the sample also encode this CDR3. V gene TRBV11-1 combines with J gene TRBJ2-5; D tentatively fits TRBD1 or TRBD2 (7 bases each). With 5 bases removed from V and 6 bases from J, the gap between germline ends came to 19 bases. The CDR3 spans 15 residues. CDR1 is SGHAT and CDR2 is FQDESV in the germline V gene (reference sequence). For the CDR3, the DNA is TGTGCCAGCAGCGAACAAACAGGGGAGGGTAAGACCCAGTACTTC. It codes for CASSEQTGEGKTQYF. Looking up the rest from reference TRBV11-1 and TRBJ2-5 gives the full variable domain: EAEVAQSPRYKITEKSQAVAFWCDPISGHATLYWYRQILGQGPELLVQFQDESVVDDSQLPKDRFSAERLKGVDSTLKIQPAELGDSAMYLCASSEQTGEGKTQYFGPGTRLLVL.

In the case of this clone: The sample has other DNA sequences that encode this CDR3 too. CDR3 nucleotide sequence: TGTGCCAGCAGCCTCTTCTCTGGAAACACCATATATTTT. Its translation is CASSLFSGNTIYF. The chain uses TRBV5-4 and TRBJ1-3; D not resolved. The CDR3 length is 13 residues. The germline CDR1 and CDR2 sequences are SGHNT and YYREEE (reference sequence). V lost 4 bases and J 0 bases, leaving 5 bases between the germline ends.

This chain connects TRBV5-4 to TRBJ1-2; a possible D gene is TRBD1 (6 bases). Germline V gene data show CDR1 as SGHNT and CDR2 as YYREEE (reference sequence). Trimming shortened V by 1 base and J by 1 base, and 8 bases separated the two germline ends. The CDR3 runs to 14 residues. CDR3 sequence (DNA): TGTGCCAGCAGCTTGCCAGGGGTTAACTATGGCTACACCTTC. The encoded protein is CASSLPGVNYGYTF.

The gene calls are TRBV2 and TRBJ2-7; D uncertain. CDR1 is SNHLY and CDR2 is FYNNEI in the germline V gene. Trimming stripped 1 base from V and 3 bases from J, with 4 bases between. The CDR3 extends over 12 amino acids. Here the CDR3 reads CASSEERYEQYF. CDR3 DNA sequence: TGTGCCAGCAGTGAAGAACGCTACGAGCAGTACTTC.

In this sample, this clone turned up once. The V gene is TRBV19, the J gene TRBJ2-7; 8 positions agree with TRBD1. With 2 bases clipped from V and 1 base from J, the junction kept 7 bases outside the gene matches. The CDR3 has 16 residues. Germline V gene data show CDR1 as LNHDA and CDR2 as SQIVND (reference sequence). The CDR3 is CASSITDRGNSYEQYF. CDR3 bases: TGTGCCAGTAGTATAACCGACAGGGGAAATTCCTACGAGCAGTACTTC.

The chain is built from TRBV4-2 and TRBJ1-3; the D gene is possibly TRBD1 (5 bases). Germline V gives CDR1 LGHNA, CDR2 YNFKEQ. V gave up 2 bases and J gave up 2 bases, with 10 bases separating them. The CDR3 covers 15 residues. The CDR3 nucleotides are TGTGCCAGCAGCCAAAGGGGTAAACCTGGAAACACCATATATTTT. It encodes CASSQRGKPGNTIYF.

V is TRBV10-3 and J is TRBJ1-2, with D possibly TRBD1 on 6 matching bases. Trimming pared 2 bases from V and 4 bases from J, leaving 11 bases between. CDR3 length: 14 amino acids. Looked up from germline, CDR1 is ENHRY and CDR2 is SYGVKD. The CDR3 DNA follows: TGTGCCATCAGTGAGAACAGGGAGGTCTATGGCTACACCTTC. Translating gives CAISENREVYGYTF.